A single sample is the source of the 5 T cell receptor beta chains below, sequenced in a study of graft-versus-host responses after intestinal transplantation. These receptors have no identified antigens. TCRdb's table, derived via immunoSEQ multiplex PCR, lists solely in-frame clones and lacks some. The sample lists about 130,000 clones, around 90% occurring once. Sequencing used unstimulated CD4+ T cells sorted from spleen or lymph node cells, obtained before intestinal transplant. These receptors were taken from a human donor who received an intestinal transplant.

Here the CDR3 reads CASSLELLGRENDEQYF. CDR3 bases: TGTGCCAGCAGCTTGGAGTTACTAGGGCGGGAGAATGACGAGCAGTACTTC. The rearrangement uses TRBV5-4 and TRBJ2-7, with 7 bases matching TRBD2. The CDR3 consists of 17 residues. Germline assignment: CDR1 SGHNT and CDR2 YYREEE (reference sequence). Germline trimming cut 0 bases from V and 5 bases from J; bases unmatched to any gene: 14.

V is TRBV27 and J is TRBJ2-1; the D is unclear. From germline, CDR1 is MNHEY and CDR2 SMNVEV (reference sequence). The CDR3 sequence is 13 residues long. The germline V and J ends were trimmed by 7 bases and 3 bases, with 10 bases remaining between them. The CDR3 sequence: CASTRAFYNEQFF. The CDR3 DNA is TGTGCCAGCACTAGGGCCTTCTACAATGAGCAGTTCTTC.

The chain employs TRBV9 and TRBJ1-2, with 7 positions matching TRBD1. The J segment lost 6 bases and the V segment lost 4 bases, leaving 9 bases of the junction unmatched. CDR1 and CDR2 (germline): SGDLS, YYNGEE. This CDR3 contains 14 residues. CDR3 in amino acids: CASSPGTAVHGYTF. In DNA, the CDR3 is TGTGCCAGCAGCCCAGGGACAGCCGTTCATGGCTACACCTTC.

The chain has TRBV7-2 and TRBJ1-1, with 11 bases aligning to TRBD1. CDR3 length: 17 amino acids. The J segment lost 0 bases and the V segment lost 5 bases, leaving 8 bases of the junction unmatched. CDR1 is SGHTA, CDR2 FQGNSA, per germline. This CDR3 reads CASSEGDRGALNTEAFF. In DNA, the CDR3 is TGTGCCAGCAGCGAAGGGGACAGGGGGGCCCTGAACACTGAAGCTTTCTTT.

This chain uses TRBV7-2 with TRBJ2-7; the match to TRBD1 covers 11 bases. This CDR3 is built from 15 residues. Germline CDR1 is SGHTA and CDR2 is FQGNSA. V gave up 4 bases and J gave up 3 bases; unmatched junction bases: 5. The DNA for the CDR3 is TGTGCCAGCAGCTCCCCGGACAGGGGGCGCTACGAGCAGTACTTC. It specifies CASSSPDRGRYEQYF.